This T cell receptor beta chain derives from a study of blood T cells in healthy people across ages. General study points: The lack of PBMC sorting stopped any conclusive naive versus antigen-experienced comparison.

Then a second PCR, running about 6 to 12 cycles, was carried out with a sample-barcoded 5' primer and a J-beta primer mix. Paired-end reads containing CDR3 totaled no fewer than 2.5 million for each sample. Each CDR3 protein gets one entry after TCRdb re-called the 5' RACE reads with MiXCR. The sample includes roughly 1,300,000 distinct CDR3 sequences, around 59% of them seen just once. Remarks on this clonotype: Its antigen is unknown.

This CDR3 is 15 amino acids long. The V gene's germline CDR1 is LGHDT and CDR2 YNNKEL (reference sequence). The chain links TRBV3-1 to TRBJ2-1, with a tentative D call TRBD2 (6 bases). The tail of the sequence fits TRBJ2-7 better, so the J call may be wrong. The sequencing input was blood. The clonotype comes from a man between 18 and 35 years old in good health. In DNA form, the CDR3 reads TGTGCCAGCAGCCCGGTGGGAGGACTATACAATGAGCAGTACTTC. Its translation: CASSPVGGLYNEQYF.